A single sample is the source of the 26 T cell receptor beta chains below, sequenced in a study of OX40 agonist ivuxolimab in advanced cancers. The library was generated by the immunoSEQ multiplex PCR assay. Here the immuneACCESS table is served through TCRdb, limited to in-frame sequences with V and J called. Missing clones are a known gap in these copies; in checked studies unresolved V genes cover under half, and the rest lacks a known reason. In all, the sample holds about 64,000 clones, and roughly nine tenths of those were seen once. The top ten clonotypes cover approximately 14% of the sample. The specimen was CD4+ or CD8+ T cells sorted from blood, collected in a trial of the OX40 agonist ivuxolimab. Receptor source: an adult with an advanced solid tumor such as melanoma, head and neck, liver or kidney cancer.

The chain uses TRBV27 and TRBJ2-2; D gene uncertain. Germline V CDR1 and CDR2: MNHEY, SMNVEV (reference sequence). V lost 3 bases to trimming and J lost 3 bases, with 8 bases between them. The CDR3 runs to 14 residues. CDR3 DNA sequence: TGTGCCAGCAGTTTGACGGGCGACACCGGGGAGCTGTTTTTT. Its translation is CASSLTGDTGELFF.

This chain links TRBV7-9 with TRBJ2-5, with no clear D. Per the germline V gene, CDR1 is SEHNR and CDR2 is FQNEAQ (reference sequence). The V end was cut by 1 base, the J end by 2 bases, with 8 bases between. The CDR3 is 14 amino acids. The CDR3 bases are TGTGCCAGCAGCTTAGGGCAAGGTCAAGAGACCCAGTACTTC. Protein: CASSLGQGQETQYF.

CDR3 residues: CASSPLTEGASTYEQYF. In nucleotides, the CDR3 is TGCGCCAGCAGCCCCTTAACGGAGGGAGCATCCACCTACGAGCAGTACTTC. The chain links TRBV4-1 to TRBJ2-7; a possible D gene is TRBD2 (6 bases). The germline V and J ends were trimmed by 4 bases and 2 bases, with 21 bases remaining between them. Germline V gene data show CDR1 as MGHRA and CDR2 as YSYEKL. The CDR3 loop spans 17 amino acids.

The rearrangement links TRBV9 to TRBJ2-7; 8 bases line up with TRBD2. Per the germline V gene, CDR1 is SGDLS and CDR2 is YYNGEE. After removal of 1 base from V and 4 bases from J, the junction contained 7 bases not matched to a gene. CDR3 length: 15 residues. The CDR3 loop is CASSVLAGSFYEQYF. For the CDR3, the DNA is TGTGCCAGCAGCGTATTAGCGGGGAGTTTTTACGAGCAGTACTTC.

The gene calls are TRBV29-1 and TRBJ1-2; TRBD1 agrees at 7 bases. V gave up 2 bases and J gave up 7 bases; unmatched junction bases: 13. Looked up from germline, CDR1 is SQVTM and CDR2 is ANQGSEA. The CDR3 consists of 15 residues. The CDR3 nucleotides read TGCAGCGTTGAATCGACAGGGAATGGGGGGGCTGGCTACACCTTC. This encodes CSVESTGNGGAGYTF. Full variable domain (rest looked up from reference TRBV29-1 and TRBJ1-2): SAVISQKPSRDICQRGTSLTIQCQVDSQVTMMFWYRQQPGQSLTLIATANQGSEATYESGFVIDKFPISRPNLTFSTLTVSNMSPEDSSIYLCSVESTGNGGAGYTFGSGTRLTVV.

The gene calls are TRBV5-1 and TRBJ1-2, with TRBD1 matching 8 bases. CDR1 is SGHRS, CDR2 YFSETQ, per germline. The V segment lost 4 bases and the J segment 2 bases; nucleotides outside the gene matches: 10. The CDR3 is 16 amino acids. CDR3: CASSKRQGTTNYGYTF. CDR3 DNA: TGCGCCAGCAGCAAAAGACAGGGGACAACAAACTATGGCTACACCTTC.

V is TRBV9 and J is TRBJ2-7; D is unclear. V was cut by 0 bases and J by 3 bases, with 10 bases left in between. The CDR3 runs to 14 residues. The V gene's germline CDR1 is SGDLS and CDR2 YYNGEE. CDR3 sequence: CASSVGGDLYEQYF. CDR3 in DNA: TGTGCCAGCAGCGTAGGAGGTGACCTCTACGAGCAGTACTTC.

The chain's CDR3 is CASSPLGAEQFF. Here the CDR3 DNA reads TGCGCCAGCAGCCCCCTGGGGGCCGAGCAGTTCTTC. The V and J genes are TRBV5-1 and TRBJ2-1, with D possibly being TRBD1 (6 bases). Germline CDR1 SGHRS, CDR2 YFSETQ. The CDR3 is 12 residues long. The V end was cut by 4 bases, the J end by 10 bases, with 12 bases between.

This chain joins TRBV18 and TRBJ2-5, with 10 bases identical to TRBD2. V was pared by 3 bases and J by 3 bases, with 16 bases of the junction left unmatched. The CDR3 is 19 residues long. The germline V gene has CDR1 KGHSH and CDR2 LQKENI. The DNA for the CDR3 is TGTGCCAGCTCACCCCCCCTAGGGCTAGCGGGGGCGCCCGAAGAGACCCAGTACTTC. Encoded protein: CASSPPLGLAGAPEETQYF.

This clone was seen just once. V and J are TRBV9 and TRBJ1-1; TRBD1 is a possible D gene (5 bases). The CDR3 is 14 amino acids. Looked up from germline, CDR1 is SGDLS and CDR2 is YYNGEE. Trimming took 1 base from V and 7 from J, leaving 14 bases between them. CDR3 residues: CASSVKSERGEAFF. The CDR3 DNA follows: TGTGCCAGCAGCGTAAAATCCGAGAGGGGTGAAGCTTTCTTT.

V is TRBV19 and J is TRBJ1-1; D call uncertain. The germline gives CDR1 LNHDA, CDR2 SQIVND (reference sequence). The CDR3 totals 14 residues. V was pared by 9 bases and J by 2 bases, with 16 bases between. CDR3 region: CASRSGGINTEAFF. As DNA, the CDR3 is TGTGCCAGCCGGTCTGGCGGGATAAACACTGAAGCTTTCTTT.

The chain combines TRBV6-1 with TRBJ2-7, with D uncertain. This CDR3 has 13 amino acids. Germline CDR1 MNHNS, CDR2 SASEGT. Trimming removed 3 bases from V and 2 bases from J, with 8 bases in between. Here the CDR3 DNA reads TGTGCCAGCAGTGAGGGCCCAGCCTACGAGCAGTACTTC. Its translation: CASSEGPAYEQYF.

The rearrangement links TRBV6-1 to TRBJ2-7, with D hard to call. Germline lookup yields CDR1 MNHNS and CDR2 SASEGT. This CDR3 comprises 11 residues. The germline V and J ends were trimmed by 2 bases and 4 bases, with 3 bases remaining between them. The CDR3 DNA reads as TGTGCCAGCAGTGAAATTTACGAGCAGTACTTC. Amino acid sequence: CASSEIYEQYF.

Remarks on this clone: The same CDR3 arises from other DNA sequences in this sample as well. The chain combines TRBV18 with TRBJ2-7; D not resolved. The V end lost 2 bases, the J end lost 3 bases, and 5 bases lay between the germline ends. CDR1 and CDR2 from the germline V gene are KGHSH and LQKENI. The CDR3 spans 12 residues. CDR3 loop: CASSPGGYEQYF. The CDR3 DNA reads TGTGCCAGCTCACCAGGCGGCTACGAGCAGTACTTC.

The J gene is TRBJ1-3, the V gene TRBV27; D call uncertain. The V gene lost 2 bases and the J gene lost 0 bases, with 14 bases spanning the gap. The CDR3 has 17 residues. Per the germline V gene, CDR1 is MNHEY and CDR2 is SMNVEV (reference sequence). The DNA of the CDR3 is TGTGCCAGCAGTTTACAAGGCCCTCTCGCCTCTGGAAACACCATATATTTT. It translates to CASSLQGPLASGNTIYF.

The V call is TRBV28, the J call TRBJ2-7; 7 nucleotides agree with TRBD2. The J segment lost 6 bases and the V segment lost 3 bases, leaving 5 bases of the junction unmatched. The CDR3 is 13 residues long. Germline assignment: CDR1 MDHEN and CDR2 SYDVKM. The CDR3 DNA reads TGTGCCAGCAGTTTTCGGGAGGAGGCCGAGCAGTACTTC. This sequence encodes CASSFREEAEQYF.

The CDR3 DNA follows: TGTGCCAGCAGCCCTAGCGTGAACACCGGGGAGCTGTTTTTT. The encoded protein is CASSPSVNTGELFF. The chain links TRBV7-6 to TRBJ2-2; D perhaps matches TRBD2 (6 bases). The germline V and J ends were trimmed by 5 bases and 1 base, with 8 bases remaining between them. This CDR3 comprises 14 residues. Germline loops: CDR1 SGHVS, CDR2 FNYEAQ.

CDR3 bases: TGCGCCAGCAGACAGACAGGGTATGACGAGACCCAGTACTTC. Its translation is CASRQTGYDETQYF. The genes are TRBV23-1 and TRBJ2-5; TRBD1 matches 7 bases. TRBV23-1 is an ORF for which the function is uncertain. The CDR3 covers 14 residues. J gave up 5 bases and V 6 bases, and 9 bases lay outside the gene matches.

V and J are TRBV7-8 and TRBJ2-7; possible D gene TRBD2, 5 bases. Germline V lookup: CDR1 SGHVS, CDR2 FQNEAQ. Trimming shortened V by 9 bases and J by 3 bases, and 18 bases separated the two germline ends. This CDR3 is built from 14 residues. In DNA, the CDR3 is TGTGCCAGTAGCGAGGTCGGAAACTTCTACGAGCAGTACTTC. Protein: CASSEVGNFYEQYF.

This chain connects TRBV28 to TRBJ2-7; no firm D call. The germline V and J ends were trimmed by 2 bases and 4 bases, with 12 bases remaining between them. The germline CDR1 and CDR2 sequences are MDHEN and SYDVKM. The length of the CDR3 is 14 residues. Here the CDR3 reads CASSLSALGYEQYF. The CDR3, as DNA: TGTGCCAGCAGTTTAAGTGCACTGGGTTACGAGCAGTACTTC.

This sequence joins TRBV13 and TRBJ1-1; D not certain. V dropped 2 bases and J dropped 6 bases, with 16 bases sitting between them. The CDR3 contains 15 residues. Germline CDR1 reads PRHDT; CDR2 reads FYEKMQ (reference sequence). The CDR3 reads CASSLSLQAGAEAFF. CDR3 DNA: TGTGCCAGCAGCTTAAGCCTTCAGGCTGGGGCTGAAGCTTTCTTT.

The chain couples TRBV6-4 to TRBJ2-3, with 8 positions matching TRBD1. V lost 5 bases, J lost 4 bases, and 8 bases stayed unmatched. Per the germline V gene, CDR1 is MRHNA and CDR2 is SNTAGT. The CDR3 consists of 15 residues. The CDR3 sequence is CASSPSSGGPDTQYF. The CDR3 coding sequence is TGTGCCAGCAGTCCCTCCTCAGGGGGCCCAGATACGCAGTATTTT.

V usage is TRBV30 and J usage is TRBJ2-5; maybe TRBD2 (5 bases). CDR1 and CDR2 from the germline V gene are GTSNPN and SVGIG (reference sequence). V lost 4 bases to trimming and J lost 2 bases, with 20 bases between them. This CDR3 spans 16 amino acids. The CDR3 sequence: CAWKADNITWQETQYF. The CDR3 DNA reads as TGTGCCTGGAAAGCGGATAATATTACTTGGCAAGAGACCCAGTACTTC.

J is TRBJ2-7 and V is TRBV29-1; D not resolved. The CDR3 is made up of 10 amino acids. CDR1 SQVTM and CDR2 ANQGSEA come from the germline V gene. V lost 6 bases, J lost 6 bases, and 9 bases lay in between. CDR3 in amino acids: CSVVDAEQYF. CDR3 DNA sequence: TGCAGCGTAGTTGATGCCGAGCAGTACTTC.

The chain carries TRBV9 and TRBJ1-1; D ambiguous. This CDR3 is built from 16 residues. Germline CDR1 is SGDLS and CDR2 is YYNGEE. V gave up 4 bases and J gave up 4 bases, with 20 bases separating them. In DNA, the CDR3 is TGTGCCAGCAGCACTAACTCGAGGTCCTCGGCCACTGAAGCTTTCTTT. Translation gives CASSTNSRSSATEAFF.

The V call is TRBV27, the J call TRBJ2-1; D perhaps matches TRBD1 (5 bases). The CDR3 spans 14 residues. The V gene's germline CDR1 is MNHEY and CDR2 SMNVEV (reference sequence). V lost 8 bases and J 5 bases, leaving 16 bases between the germline ends. The CDR3 sequence is CASSQMHRNNEQFF. In DNA form, the CDR3 reads TGTGCCAGCTCACAAATGCACAGGAACAATGAGCAGTTCTTC.